This record looks at one T cell receptor beta chain sequence and its context. The data were obtained in a study of blood T cell repertoires in COVID-19. Overall study: From T cells, B-cell-depleted T cells, or PBMCs came the material, which was cDNA or gDNA.

The method was immunoSEQ multiplex PCR; TCRdb's version includes in-frame clones alone and lacks a portion of them. The sample shows 230,000 or so clones, around 87% of them seen only once. Trimming pared 5 bases from V and 2 bases from J, leaving 19 bases between. Germline V gives CDR1 SGHVS, CDR2 FQNEAQ. The CDR3 is 16 residues long. This chain links TRBV7-8 with TRBJ2-7; a possible D gene is TRBD1 (5 bases). The sample was peripheral blood. This receptor was obtained from a woman between 55 and 75 years old with COVID-19, enrolled during active disease. CDR3 region: CASSVQPSRVAYEQYF. CDR3 DNA sequence: TGTGCCAGCAGCGTTCAGCCATCCAGGGTTGCCTACGAGCAGTACTTC.